Here is one T cell receptor beta chain with its context. These data originate in a study of blood T cell repertoires in COVID-19. Germline V lookup: CDR1 SGHTA, CDR2 FQGNSA. The trim removed 3 bases at V and 4 bases at J, leaving 7 bases unmatched. The CDR3 runs to 15 residues. Assay: immunoSEQ multiplex PCR; the TCRdb copy retains only in-frame clones and omits some. The sample records 150,000 to 200,000 clones, 84% being singletons. This chain joins TRBV7-2 and TRBJ1-1; TRBD1 aligns across 8 bases. This receptor was obtained from a woman in her forties or fifties who had recovered from COVID-19. Sequencing was carried out using PBMCs or T cells enriched from blood (not recorded which). The CDR3: CASSLTGEGRTEAFF. CDR3 DNA: TGTGCCAGCAGCTTGACAGGGGAAGGTCGCACTGAAGCTTTCTTT.